This entry lists 21 T cell receptor beta chains sequenced from one sample in a study of shared clonotypes between healthy human individuals. Measured with immunoSEQ multiplex PCR; TCRdb has only the in-frame clones, and not every one. The sample includes over a million clones, roughly 96% of them seen just once. The sequenced sample consisted of naive CD4+ T cells sorted from blood. Described subset: CD45RA+ positively selected. These receptors came from a man aged 25-45 years in good health.

The rearrangement joins TRBV27 to TRBJ1-2, with 7 bases matching TRBD1. The CDR3 sequence is 13 residues long. Trimming took 5 bases from V and 0 from J; bases not matched to a gene: 0. Germline CDR1 and CDR2: MNHEY and SMNVEV (reference sequence). CDR3 DNA: TGTGCCAGCAGTGACAGGGCTAACTATGGCTACACCTTC. This translates into CASSDRANYGYTF.

J is TRBJ2-7 and V is TRBV19, with a weak D call TRBD1 (6 bases). V lost 6 bases to trimming and J lost 2 bases, with 14 bases between them. This CDR3 has 14 amino acids. Germline V gene sequence: CDR1 LNHDA, CDR2 SQIVND (reference sequence). CDR3: CASRGSGTTYEQYF. CDR3 nucleotide sequence: TGTGCCAGTAGAGGATCCGGGACAACCTACGAGCAGTACTTC.

This rearrangement joins TRBV2 to TRBJ2-7, with D perhaps matching TRBD1 or TRBD2 (5 bases each). The CDR3 extends over 14 amino acids. Per germline, CDR1 SNHLY and CDR2 FYNNEI. The V end was cut by 2 bases, the J end by 5 bases, with 13 bases between. CDR3 region: CASSERQPEDEQYF. The DNA for the CDR3 is TGTGCCAGCAGTGAACGACAGCCGGAGGACGAGCAGTACTTC.

The chain carries TRBV2 and TRBJ2-5; TRBD1 matches 8 bases. Germline V gene data show CDR1 as SNHLY and CDR2 as FYNNEI. The CDR3 sequence is 14 residues long. V trimming: 6 bases; J trimming: 5 bases; junction bases outside the gene matches: 8. The CDR3 protein is CASSENGQGETQYF. CDR3 bases: TGTGCCAGCAGCGAGAACGGACAGGGCGAGACCCAGTACTTC.

J is TRBJ2-7 and V is TRBV19; tentatively, D is TRBD1 or TRBD2 (6 bases each). The V gene's germline CDR1 is LNHDA and CDR2 SQIVND (reference sequence). CDR3 length equals 12 residues. V gave up 5 bases and J gave up 6 bases, with 11 bases separating them. The CDR3 region has the DNA TGTGCCAGTAGTCCTGGGGGGCCCGAGCAGTACTTC. This sequence encodes CASSPGGPEQYF.

This clone was recorded only once. The chain joins TRBV29-1 to TRBJ2-1; 7 bases line up with TRBD1. V trimming: 5 bases; J trimming: 9 bases; junction bases outside the gene matches: 16. The CDR3 spans 15 residues. From germline, CDR1 is SQVTM and CDR2 ANQGSEA. CDR3 amino acids: CSVRSGTVLGGEQFF. In DNA, the CDR3 is TGCAGCGTTCGCTCCGGGACAGTCCTTGGGGGTGAGCAGTTCTTC.

The J gene is TRBJ2-5, the V gene TRBV10-3; 7 bases map to TRBD2. With the DNA end fitting TRBJ2-7 better, the J assignment may be wrong. Germline-derived CDR1 and CDR2 are ENHRY and SYGVKD. This CDR3 spans 14 amino acids. Here the CDR3 reads CAISELAEAYEQYF. The CDR3, as DNA: TGTGCCATCAGTGAGCTAGCGGAGGCCTACGAGCAGTACTTC.

The gene calls are TRBV28 and TRBJ2-7; weak D call: TRBD2 (6 bases). Trimming cost V 3 bases and J 2 bases, with 11 bases left between them. Germline CDR1 and CDR2: MDHEN and SYDVKM. This CDR3 has 14 residues. CDR3 in DNA: TGTGCCAGCAGTTTCCCGGGGGACCCCTACGAGCAGTACTTC. Protein: CASSFPGDPYEQYF.

The table lists this clone with a count of one. The chain carries TRBV15 and TRBJ2-5, with 8 bases matching TRBD1. This CDR3 spans 16 amino acids. V gave up 2 bases and J gave up 3 bases; unmatched junction bases: 8. CDR1 and CDR2 from the germline V gene are LNHNV and YYDKDF (reference sequence). CDR3 DNA sequence: TGTGCCACCAGCAGATTATCCAGGGGGCGGGAAGAGACCCAGTACTTC. It is translated as CATSRLSRGREETQYF.

Comment on this clone: Other nucleotide sequences in the sample specify the same CDR3. The chain links TRBV6-5 to TRBJ2-7; D ambiguous. The CDR3 is 14 residues long. Trimming pared 0 bases from V and 0 bases from J, leaving 6 bases between. Germline V lookup: CDR1 MNHEY, CDR2 SVGAGI. This chain's CDR3 is CASSYSSTSYEQYF. CDR3 in DNA: TGTGCCAGCAGTTACTCGTCCACCTCCTACGAGCAGTACTTC.

This clone appeared once. The chain has TRBV15 and TRBJ2-7, with D possibly TRBD2 on 5 matching bases. The CDR3 loop spans 15 amino acids. The V gene lost 0 bases and the J gene lost 3 bases, with 12 bases spanning the gap. Germline V CDR1 and CDR2: LNHNV, YYDKDF (reference sequence). CDR3 DNA: TGTGCCACCAGCAGAGACCCCGGGCGGGTCTACGAGCAGTACTTC. Its protein is CATSRDPGRVYEQYF.

This chain joins TRBV5-1 and TRBJ1-1; unclear D gene. Trimming pared 7 bases from V and 1 base from J, leaving 14 bases between. From germline, CDR1 is SGHRS and CDR2 YFSETQ. This CDR3 region has 14 residues. CDR3 in amino acids: CASRPTSQNTEAFF. Here the CDR3 DNA reads TGCGCCAGCCGCCCGACCTCTCAGAACACTGAAGCTTTCTTT.

The V gene is TRBV7-2, the J gene TRBJ1-5; the D is unclear. The CDR3 has 15 amino acids. V lost 2 bases to trimming and J lost 5 bases, with 13 bases between them. CDR1 and CDR2 (germline): SGHTA, FQGNSA. The CDR3 nucleotides read TGTGCCAGCAGCTTAATACAGCTTTGGGATCAGCCCCAGCATTTT. Encoded protein: CASSLIQLWDQPQHF. The variable domain in full, completed from reference TRBV7-2 and TRBJ1-5, reads GAGVSQSPSNKVTEKGKDVELRCDPISGHTALYWYRQSLGQGLEFLIYFQGNSAPDKSGLPSDRFSAERTGGSVSTLTIQRTQQEDSAVYLCASSLIQLWDQPQHFGDGTRLSIL.

The chain is built from TRBV28 and TRBJ2-7; D ambiguous. From germline, CDR1 is MDHEN and CDR2 SYDVKM. Deletions cut 2 bases from V and 1 base from J, with 9 bases between. This CDR3 is built from 14 residues. The CDR3 DNA reads TGTGCCAGCAGTTTACGAGGCGCTTCCTACGAGCAGTACTTC. The encoded protein is CASSLRGASYEQYF.

This clone was seen just once. The chain has TRBV9 and TRBJ2-7; D remains unclear. The V end lost 0 bases, the J end lost 5 bases, and 12 bases lay between the germline ends. The CDR3 loop spans 14 amino acids. CDR1 SGDLS and CDR2 YYNGEE come from the germline V gene. CDR3 DNA: TGTGCCAGCAGCGTAGCTCCGGCAGACGACGAGCAGTACTTC. This codes for CASSVAPADDEQYF. The full variable domain, completed using reference TRBV9 and TRBJ2-7, is DSGVTQTPKHLITATGQRVTLRCSPRSGDLSVYWYQQSLDQGLQFLIQYYNGEERAKGNILERFSAQQFPDLHSELNLSSLELGDSALYFCASSVAPADDEQYFGPGTRLTVT.

Concerning this clone: A junction end diverges from the germline sequence, so it may reflect a read error. V usage is TRBV7-7 and J usage is TRBJ2-5; a weak D match, TRBD1 (6 bases). There are 15 residues in the CDR3. The germline gives CDR1 SSHAT, CDR2 FNYEAQ (reference sequence). The CDR3 region has the DNA TGTGCTAGCAGCTTAAATCGGGACAATTCAGAGACCCAGTACTTC. It is translated as CASSLNRDNSETQYF.

The chain employs TRBV5-6 and TRBJ1-1; the D is unclear. Germline loops: CDR1 SGHDT, CDR2 YYEEEE. The ends were cut back, 2 bases at V and 4 bases at J, with 21 bases in the middle. The CDR3 contains 17 residues. The CDR3: CASSFPGSGEIGTEAFF. The CDR3 DNA sequence: TGTGCCAGCAGCTTTCCGGGTTCTGGGGAGATCGGCACTGAAGCTTTCTTT.

The CDR3 nucleotides are TGTGCCATCGGGGACTCGTATGGGGCAGATACGCAGTATTTT. Translation gives CAIGDSYGADTQYF. The rearrangement links TRBV10-3 to TRBJ2-3; tentative D call: TRBD2 (6 bases). The V and J ends lost 8 bases and 4 bases respectively, with 16 bases between them. Germline loops: CDR1 ENHRY, CDR2 SYGVKD. This CDR3 is 14 amino acids long.

The gene calls are TRBV28 and TRBJ1-5; 7 nucleotides line up with TRBD1. The CDR3 has 15 amino acids. Germline V CDR1 and CDR2: MDHEN, SYDVKM. V dropped 6 bases and J dropped 3; count of bases not matched to a gene: 8. CDR3 region: CASSSPTGNNQPQHF. The CDR3 bases are TGTGCCAGCAGCTCCCCGACAGGGAACAATCAGCCCCAGCATTTT.

This rearrangement joins TRBV9 to TRBJ2-2; 13 bases line up with TRBD2. The V and J ends lost 4 bases and 7 bases, in that order; junction bases with no gene match: 10. The CDR3 has 17 amino acids. In germline, CDR1 is SGDLS, CDR2 YYNGEE. For the CDR3, the DNA is TGTGCCAGCAGCCCAATGCGAACTAGCGGGAGGGGCGGGGAGCTGTTTTTT. As protein: CASSPMRTSGRGGELFF. Complete variable domain (other parts from reference TRBV9 and TRBJ2-2): DSGVTQTPKHLITATGQRVTLRCSPRSGDLSVYWYQQSLDQGLQFLIQYYNGEERAKGNILERFSAQQFPDLHSELNLSSLELGDSALYFCASSPMRTSGRGGELFFGEGSRLTVL.

CDR3 protein: CASSYPRGRAEYNEQFF. The CDR3 region has the DNA TGTGCCAGCAGCTACCCCCGGGGGAGGGCCGAATACAATGAGCAGTTCTTC. This rearrangement joins TRBV7-2 to TRBJ2-1; 7 bases map to TRBD2. Trimming removed 4 bases from V and 4 bases from J; junction bases left unmatched: 13. CDR3 length: 17 amino acids. Germline CDR1 and CDR2: SGHTA and FQGNSA.